The clone carrying this T cell receptor (beta chain) has a handful of counts. Its target is not known. This CDR3 region has 16 residues. Germline assignment: CDR1 ENHRY and CDR2 SYGVKD. After removal of 3 bases from V and 2 bases from J, the junction contained 4 bases not matched to a gene. The data were taken from a study of post-analysis software for immune sequencing data. The study, taken as a whole, reports: A significant reduction in normalized Chao1 diversity was observed in multiple sclerosis patients versus controls. Included in a set of a few TRBV segments more frequent in patients than controls were TRBV5-6, TRBV5-1 and TRBV20-1.

Sequencing libraries made from TCR beta cDNA carried unique molecular identifiers. From the PCR reads, TCRdb called clonotypes with MiXCR, one entry per CDR3 protein. Here the sample spans 350,000 to 450,000 distinct CDR3 sequences, 30% to 45% being singletons. The receptor was isolated from a girl aged 10 to 17 with multiple sclerosis. The specimen was blood. J is TRBJ1-5 and V is TRBV10-3, with 10 positions matching TRBD1. The CDR3 DNA is TGTGCCATCAGTGACAAAGGGACAGGGGGCAATCAGCCCCAGCATTTT. Translating it yields CAISDKGTGGNQPQHF.